These 29 T cell receptor beta chains were all obtained from the same sample, sequenced in a study of T cell responses to AZD1222 COVID-19 vaccine. Method: immunoSEQ multiplex PCR; TCRdb's copy keeps in-frame clones and lacks some. The sample yields about 190,000 clones, roughly 93% seen once. Sequencing used peripheral blood, obtained on day 0 of AZD1222 vaccination. The receptors were sampled from an adult in good health.

The chain employs TRBV7-9 and TRBJ1-3; D call uncertain. The CDR3 is 12 residues long. The V gene lost 6 bases and the J gene lost 6 bases, with 9 bases spanning the gap. Germline-derived CDR1 and CDR2 are SEHNR and FQNEAQ (reference sequence). Here the CDR3 reads CASSPGENTIYF. CDR3 nucleotide sequence: TGTGCCAGCAGTCCTGGGGAAAACACCATATATTTT.

This chain connects TRBV28 to TRBJ1-5; no clear D. The V gene lost 6 bases and the J gene lost 2 bases, with 5 bases spanning the gap. The CDR3 consists of 12 residues. In germline, CDR1 is MDHEN, CDR2 SYDVKM. In DNA form, the CDR3 reads TGTGCCAGCAGCTGGGGCAATCAGCCCCAGCATTTT. It yields the protein CASSWGNQPQHF.

V usage is TRBV6-5 and J usage is TRBJ2-3; TRBD2 agrees at 10 bases. V dropped 0 bases and J dropped 7; count of bases not matched to a gene: 4. The CDR3 contains 15 residues. CDR1 is MNHEY and CDR2 is SVGAGI in the germline V gene. CDR3 DNA: TGTGCCAGCAGTTACTCTCTAGCGGGAGAATATACGCAGTATTTT. This codes for CASSYSLAGEYTQYF.

This sequence joins TRBV5-5 and TRBJ2-7, with TRBD2 matching 8 bases. CDR1 is SGHKS, CDR2 YYEKEE, per germline (reference sequence). J was trimmed by 0 bases and V by 5 bases; bases with no gene match: 10. The CDR3 length is 16 residues. The CDR3 nucleotides read TGTGCCAGCAGTCTGCTATTTAGCGGGGACTCCTACGAGCAGTACTTC. The encoded protein is CASSLLFSGDSYEQYF.

This clone was seen just once. V gene TRBV6-5 combines with J gene TRBJ1-5; possibly TRBD1 for D (5 bases). The CDR3 extends over 15 amino acids. V was pared by 6 bases and J by 1 base, with 13 bases between. Germline-derived CDR1 and CDR2 are MNHEY and SVGAGI. The CDR3 region is CASSPEGFSNQPQHF. The CDR3 bases are TGTGCCAGCAGCCCGGAGGGGTTCAGCAATCAGCCCCAGCATTTT.

This chain connects TRBV7-3 to TRBJ2-7; possibly TRBD2 for D (5 bases). In germline, CDR1 is SGHTA, CDR2 FQGTGA. V lost 4 bases and J lost 1, with 8 bases in between. The CDR3 loop spans 13 amino acids. The CDR3 sequence: CASSSGSSYEQYF. The CDR3 coding sequence is TGTGCCAGCAGCTCTGGGAGTTCCTACGAGCAGTACTTC.

The rearrangement uses TRBV7-2 and TRBJ1-1; TRBD1 aligns across 8 bases. The CDR3 consists of 15 residues. V was clipped by 5 bases and J by 0 bases; unmatched bases: 5. CDR1 and CDR2 (germline): SGHTA, FQGNSA. CDR3 residues: CASSPGQGLNTEAFF. DNA for the CDR3: TGTGCCAGCAGCCCCGGACAGGGTCTGAACACTGAAGCTTTCTTT.

V is TRBV27 and J is TRBJ2-3; tentative D call: TRBD2 (6 bases). Germline V gene data show CDR1 as MNHEY and CDR2 as SMNVEV (reference sequence). This CDR3 region has 17 residues. Trimming pared 1 base from V and 3 bases from J, leaving 17 bases between. Here the CDR3 DNA reads TGTGCCAGCAGTTTATTTGGAGTGCTAGCGCGTACAGATACGCAGTATTTT. It is translated as CASSLFGVLARTDTQYF.

This clone showed up just once. The chain carries TRBV25-1 and TRBJ2-7; D may be TRBD2 (6 bases). Germline V gene sequence: CDR1 MGHDK, CDR2 SYGVNS. The CDR3 sequence is 13 residues long. V lost 10 bases, J lost 2 bases, and 15 bases lay in between. CDR3 in DNA: TGTGCCACCGGGGAGGCATTCCCCTACGAGCAGTACTTC. It codes for CATGEAFPYEQYF.

The gene calls are TRBV28 and TRBJ1-2, with a weak D call TRBD1 (6 bases). Germline V gene data show CDR1 as MDHEN and CDR2 as SYDVKM. V was trimmed by 5 bases and J by 4 bases, leaving 17 bases between them. The CDR3 runs to 15 residues. For the CDR3, the DNA is TGTGCCAGCAGTACAGGGACCTATACCCCCTATGGCTACACCTTC. This codes for CASSTGTYTPYGYTF.

V gene TRBV6-5 combines with J gene TRBJ2-7; D is uncertain. V shed 5 bases and J shed 0 bases, with 14 bases lying between them. This CDR3 contains 15 residues. Germline V gives CDR1 MNHEY, CDR2 SVGAGI. DNA for the CDR3: TGTGCCAGCAGTAATATCGCAGCCAGCTCCTACGAGCAGTACTTC. Its protein product is CASSNIAASSYEQYF.

This clone was observed once. V and J are TRBV7-9 and TRBJ1-4; D is ambiguous. Germline V gene data show CDR1 as SEHNR and CDR2 as FQNEAQ (reference sequence). Trimming took 8 bases from V and 5 from J, leaving 15 bases between them. The CDR3 totals 14 residues. The chain's CDR3 is CASSVAGQNEKLFF. The CDR3 DNA follows: TGTGCCAGCTCGGTCGCAGGCCAGAATGAAAAACTGTTTTTT.

The genes are TRBV5-1 and TRBJ2-1; 10 bases fit TRBD1. V trimming: 0 bases; J trimming: 10 bases; junction bases outside the gene matches: 16. Germline assignment: CDR1 SGHRS and CDR2 YFSETQ. The CDR3 runs 18 residues. CDR3 amino acids: CASSLVAPPGQGFIEQFF. DNA of the CDR3: TGCGCCAGCAGCTTGGTGGCCCCCCCGGGACAGGGGTTTATCGAGCAGTTCTTC. The full variable domain, its missing parts supplied by reference TRBV5-1 and TRBJ2-1, is KAGVTQTPRYLIKTRGQQVTLSCSPISGHRSVSWYQQTPGQGLQFLFEYFSETQRNKGNFPGRFSGRQFSNSRSEMNVSTLELGDSALYLCASSLVAPPGQGFIEQFFGPGTRLTVL.

The chain couples TRBV19 to TRBJ1-5; 7 bases agree with TRBD1. Germline V gene data show CDR1 as LNHDA and CDR2 as SQIVND (reference sequence). Trimming at V came to 5 bases and at J to 4 bases, leaving 5 bases not matched to a gene. The CDR3 is 14 amino acids. CDR3 coding DNA: TGTGCCAGTAGTTGGCAGGGGGGTAATCAGCCCCAGCATTTT. Protein sequence: CASSWQGGNQPQHF.

The rearrangement uses TRBV19 and TRBJ2-7; no clear D gene. V was cut by 5 bases and J by 2 bases, with 13 bases left in between. Looked up from germline, CDR1 is LNHDA and CDR2 is SQIVND (reference sequence). This CDR3 is 14 amino acids long. CDR3 protein: CASSLQPSTYEQYF. Here the CDR3 DNA reads TGTGCCAGTAGTTTACAGCCCAGCACCTACGAGCAGTACTTC. Full variable domain (rest looked up from reference TRBV19 and TRBJ2-7): DGGITQSPKYLFRKEGQNVTLSCEQNLNHDAMYWYRQDPGQGLRLIYYSQIVNDFQKGDIAEGYSVSREKKESFPLTVTSAQKNPTAFYLCASSLQPSTYEQYFGPGTRLTVT.

This rearrangement joins TRBV12-5 to TRBJ2-3; D not resolved. Trimming shortened V by 1 base and J by 6 bases, and 8 bases separated the two germline ends. The CDR3 runs 13 residues. Germline V lookup: CDR1 LGHNT, CDR2 FRNRAP. The CDR3 nucleotides read TGTGCTAGTGGTTTGGGACCACCCGATACGCAGTATTTT. Amino acids: CASGLGPPDTQYF.

The chain carries TRBV28 and TRBJ1-5; tentatively, D is TRBD1 (5 bases). The germline V gene has CDR1 MDHEN and CDR2 SYDVKM. CDR3 length equals 17 residues. V was pared by 10 bases and J by 5 bases, with 27 bases between. The CDR3 protein is CATGSAGRGFGYQPQHF. CDR3 in DNA: TGTGCCACCGGAAGCGCGGGGCGAGGCTTTGGGTATCAGCCCCAGCATTTT. The variable domain in full, with the rest retrieved from reference TRBV28 and TRBJ1-5, is DVKVTQSSRYLVKRTGEKVFLECVQDMDHENMFWYRQDPGLGLRLIYFSYDVKMKEKGDIPEGYSVSREKKERFSLILESASTNQTSMYLCATGSAGRGFGYQPQHFGDGTRLSIL.

The chain carries TRBV2 and TRBJ1-2; no clear D gene. The CDR3 is 17 residues long. Germline assignment: CDR1 SNHLY and CDR2 FYNNEI. The V end lost 0 bases, the J end lost 3 bases, and 17 bases lay between the germline ends. The CDR3 region is CASSEAGIKKGDYGYTF. Written as DNA, the CDR3 is TGTGCCAGCAGTGAAGCCGGGATAAAAAAAGGTGACTATGGCTACACCTTC.

V is TRBV20-1 and J is TRBJ2-7, with TRBD1 matching over 7 bases. CDR1 DFQATT and CDR2 SNEGSKA come from the germline V gene (reference sequence). V lost 3 bases and J lost 2; bases outside the gene matches: 4. This CDR3 is 13 amino acids long. CDR3 bases: TGCAGTGCTAGTGGGACAGTGACCTACGAGCAGTACTTC. It codes for CSASGTVTYEQYF.

In this sample, this clone turned up a few times. This chain uses TRBV29-1 with TRBJ2-7; TRBD1 is a possible D gene (6 bases). There are 12 residues in the CDR3. The ends were cut back, 6 bases at V and 5 bases at J, with 14 bases in the middle. Germline values: CDR1 SQVTM, CDR2 ANQGSEA. CDR3 nucleotide sequence: TGCAGCGTGGGGGCAGGGTGGGACGAGCAGTACTTC. Translation gives CSVGAGWDEQYF.

V usage is TRBV5-1 and J usage is TRBJ1-2, with 9 bases matching TRBD1. The germline gives CDR1 SGHRS, CDR2 YFSETQ. With V trimmed by 1 base and J by 9 bases, 10 bases remained unmatched. The CDR3 is made up of 15 amino acids. The CDR3 loop is CASSLSVRTGVRYTF. In DNA, the CDR3 is TGCGCCAGCAGCTTGAGTGTAAGGACAGGGGTTCGCTACACCTTC.

This clone was observed a handful of times. J is TRBJ2-7 and V is TRBV28; D gene ambiguous. The CDR3 is made up of 16 amino acids. Trimming stripped 6 bases from V and 3 bases from J, with 21 bases between. The germline V gene encodes CDR1 MDHEN and CDR2 SYDVKM. The CDR3 reads CASRPAASRLDYEQYF. The CDR3 coding sequence is TGTGCCAGCAGACCGGCCGCCTCGAGGCTAGACTACGAGCAGTACTTC.

The J gene is TRBJ1-3, the V gene TRBV3-1 (or the pseudogene TRBV3-2); TRBD1 aligns across 7 bases. V lost 0 bases, J lost 2 bases, and 4 bases stayed unmatched. CDR3 length equals 16 residues. Germline CDR1 LGHDT, CDR2 YNNKEL (reference sequence). The CDR3 DNA reads as TGTGCCAGCAGCCAAGATCCGACAGGGCCTGGAAACACCATATATTTT. Translated: CASSQDPTGPGNTIYF.

CDR3 amino acids: CASSRGRGAYGYTF. CDR3 coding DNA: TGTGCCAGCAGTCGAGGTAGAGGGGCCTATGGCTACACCTTC. The chain combines TRBV6-5 with TRBJ1-2, with D tentatively TRBD1 (5 bases). Germline V CDR1 and CDR2: MNHEY, SVGAGI. V was pared by 5 bases and J by 4 bases, with 14 bases between. The CDR3 runs to 14 residues.

The V gene is TRBV7-8, the J gene TRBJ2-7; 8 bases align to TRBD1. Looked up from germline, CDR1 is SGHVS and CDR2 is FQNEAQ. The CDR3 is made up of 18 amino acids. The junction had 13 bases not matched to a gene; V was cut back by 2 bases and J by 1 base. In nucleotides, the CDR3 is TGTGCCAGCAGCTTACCGGGACAGGAGCTATTCGGGTCCTACGAGCAGTACTTC. As protein: CASSLPGQELFGSYEQYF.

V usage is TRBV18 and J usage is TRBJ2-3, with 7 bases that match TRBD1. The length of the CDR3 is 15 residues. Per the germline V gene, CDR1 is KGHSH and CDR2 is LQKENI. Trimming removed 3 bases from V and 1 base from J; junction bases left unmatched: 4. The CDR3 spells CASSPGTDRTDTQYF. The DNA of the CDR3 is TGTGCCAGCTCACCCGGGACAGACCGCACAGATACGCAGTATTTT.

This clone has a single count. The genes are TRBV19 and TRBJ2-1; 8 bases are shared with TRBD2. Trimming cost V 3 bases and J 7 bases; bases outside gene matches: 8. The CDR3 contains 15 residues. Germline V CDR1 and CDR2: LNHDA, SQIVND (reference sequence). Written as DNA, the CDR3 is TGTGCCAGTAGTATTTCGTCGGGGGGGCGAAATGAGCAGTTCTTC. This sequence encodes CASSISSGGRNEQFF.

This clone was counted a few times. V is TRBV18 and J is TRBJ2-3; 7 nucleotides line up with TRBD1. This CDR3 is built from 17 residues. V dropped 0 bases and J dropped 2; count of bases not matched to a gene: 8. CDR1 and CDR2 (germline): KGHSH, LQKENI. In DNA form, the CDR3 reads TGTGCCAGCTCACCACCGTCAAAGGGGGCCAACACAGATACGCAGTATTTT. This codes for CASSPPSKGANTDTQYF.

The rearrangement links TRBV19 to TRBJ1-1; D is ambiguous. The CDR3 spans 13 residues. V was pared by 5 bases and J by 8 bases, with 15 bases between. Germline CDR1 is LNHDA and CDR2 is SQIVND (reference sequence). The CDR3 nucleotides are TGTGCCAGTAGTCCGCAGGAGATCGGAGAAGCTTTCTTT. Translated, it gives CASSPQEIGEAFF. The complete variable domain, with remaining parts taken from reference TRBV19 and TRBJ1-1, reads DGGITQSPKYLFRKEGQNVTLSCEQNLNHDAMYWYRQDPGQGLRLIYYSQIVNDFQKGDIAEGYSVSREKKESFPLTVTSAQKNPTAFYLCASSPQEIGEAFFGQGTRLTVV.